This T cell receptor beta chain stems from a study of T cells in Graves' hyperthyroidism and ophthalmopathy. V was shortened by 3 bases and J by 6 bases, with 12 bases between the two germline ends. Germline values: CDR1 SGDLS, CDR2 YYNGEE. This CDR3 is built from 13 residues. From RNA transcripts, TCR beta CDR3 regions were amplified. With the HTBI primer set, the TCR CDR3 went through a first round of RT-PCR. Each CDR3 protein gets one entry after TCRdb re-called the multiplex PCR reads with MiXCR. Of about 250,000 distinct CDR3 sequences in the sample, approximately 20% were seen once. The genes are TRBV9 and TRBJ1-2; a weak D match, TRBD1 (6 bases). The sequenced sample consisted of blood. The TCR originated in a man aged 25-45 years with Graves' ophthalmopathy. The CDR3 DNA sequence: TGTGCCAGCAGCGAGGCAGGGGCGGATGGCTACACCTTC. Residues: CASSEAGADGYTF.